The rows below give T cell receptor beta chains drawn from one sample of a study of T cell repertoires in cytomegalovirus infection. TCRdb re-derived calls from the reads in MiXCR, one entry per CDR3 protein. The profile shows under 200,000 distinct CDR3 sequences, roughly 21% of them singletons. No antigens are known for them. Sequencing used CD8+ T cells from cultured PBMCs, obtained from culture after CMV antigen stimulation. The receptors stem from a human donor in good health (CMV status not recorded). Some clones in this sample may be carry-over from other donors' samples. Both conserved end residues are part of each CDR3. The D gene is left open where the match is weak. Expanded clones get a size class; other rows say once, few or many, or leave the size out.

NA | TRBJ2-7 | TRBV7-2 | NA | CASSLDGAWGKDEQYF | TGTGCCAGCAGCTTAGATGGTGCCTGGGGAAAGGACGAGCAGTACTTC
few | TRBJ2-5 | TRBV11-2 | NA | CASSSTQTKLETQYF | TGTGCCAGCAGCTCGACTCAAACTAAGTTGGAGACCCAGTACTTC
many | TRBJ1-2 | TRBV6-1 | NA | CASSSGQANYGYTF | TGTGCCAGCAGCTCCGGCCAAGCTAACTATGGCTACACCTTC
NA | TRBJ1-4 | TRBV11-2 | NA | CASSPVYMTDRNEKLFF | TGTGCCAGCAGCCCTGTCTATATGACAGACCGTAATGAAAAACTGTTTTTT
few | TRBJ1-5 | TRBV4-1 | TRBD1 | CASSYRRQGSQPQHF | TGCGCCAGCAGCTACCGTAGACAGGGGAGTCAGCCCCAGCATTTT
few | TRBJ2-5 | TRBV12-3/TRBV12-4 | NA | CASSTPDISKETQYF | TGTGCCAGCAGTACACCGGACATTTCAAAAGAGACCCAGTACTTC
NA | TRBJ2-1 | TRBV7-6 | TRBD1 | CASSLGGTGVEEQFF | TGTGCCAGCAGCTTAGGAGGGACAGGGGTCGAAGAGCAGTTCTTC
NA | TRBJ1-2 | TRBV7-2 | NA | CASSFMTKHGYTF | TGTGCCAGCAGCTTTATGACTAAACATGGCTACACCTTC
NA | TRBJ1-5 | TRBV6-2/TRBV6-3 | NA | CASALMDGRDQPQHF | TGTGCCAGCGCCCTAATGGACGGCAGAGATCAGCCCCAGCATTTT
NA | TRBJ1-5 | TRBV10-3 | NA | CAISESVTAYSNQPQHF | TGTGCCATCAGTGAGTCTGTGACGGCGTATAGCAATCAGCCCCAGCATTTT
few | TRBJ2-5 | TRBV20-1 | TRBD1 | CSAADRGLETQYF | TGCAGTGCTGCCGACAGGGGGCTAGAGACCCAGTACTTC
NA | TRBJ1-1 | TRBV4-1 | TRBD1 | CASSQTTGADTEAFF | TGCGCCAGCAGCCAAACGACAGGGGCAGACACTGAAGCTTTCTTT
NA | TRBJ2-2 | TRBV7-6 | NA | CASSLPGDGELFF | TGTGCCAGCAGCCTCCCAGGGGACGGGGAGCTGTTTTTT
NA | TRBJ2-1 | TRBV12-3/TRBV12-4 | NA | CASSFHWRTTQGANEQFF | TGTGCCAGCAGTTTCCATTGGCGGACAACACAAGGTGCCAATGAGCAGTTCTTC
few | TRBJ1-1 | TRBV12-5 | NA | CASGGGDEAFF | TGTGCTAGTGGTGGGGGCGATGAAGCTTTCTTT
many | TRBJ2-1 | TRBV6-5 | NA | CASSYHKPGSYNEQFF | TGTGCCAGCAGTTACCATAAACCCGGGAGTTACAATGAGCAGTTCTTC
few | TRBJ2-5 | TRBV9 | NA | CASSVDATPLYF | TGTGCCAGCAGCGTAGACGCGACACCGTTGTACTTC
few | TRBJ1-1 | TRBV6-1 | NA | CASSEANMNTEAFF | TGTGCCAGCAGTGAAGCGAACATGAACACTGAAGCTTTCTTT
NA | TRBJ1-4 | TRBV7-2 | NA | CASSLEAIGSEKLFF | TGTGCCAGCAGCTTAGAGGCGATCGGGAGCGAAAAACTGTTTTTT
few | TRBJ2-5 | TRBV7-9 | TRBD2 | CASSPSGGTFQETQYF | TGTGCCAGCAGCCCTAGCGGGGGGACATTCCAAGAGACCCAGTACTTC
NA | TRBJ2-3 | TRBV7-9 | TRBD2 | CASSVAGNTDTQYF | TGTGCCAGCAGCGTAGCGGGGAACACAGATACGCAGTATTTT
NA | TRBJ2-3 | TRBV30 | NA | CAWFSDTQYF | TGTGCCTGGTTCAGCGATACGCAGTATTTT
few | TRBJ2-5 | TRBV12-5 | NA | CASGLGILETQYF | TGTGCTAGTGGTTTGGGTATACTAGAGACCCAGTACTTC
few | TRBJ1-1 | TRBV7-6 | TRBD1 | CASTLFPGQGKVRTEAFF | TGTGCCAGCACCCTTTTTCCGGGACAGGGGAAGGTAAGGACTGAAGCTTTCTTT
many | TRBJ1-2 | TRBV7-8 | NA | CASSPGAGDYGYTF | TGTGCCAGCAGCCCGGGGGCAGGCGACTATGGCTACACCTTC
NA | TRBJ2-5 | TRBV6-6 | NA | CASSPPGAPEETQYF | TGTGCCAGCAGTCCCCCCGGGGCGCCGGAAGAGACCCAGTACTTC
few | TRBJ1-1 | TRBV4-1 | NA | CASSQGGSLGTEAFF | TGCGCCAGCAGCCAAGGGGGCAGCCTGGGCACTGAAGCTTTCTTT
NA | TRBJ1-1 | TRBV12-3/TRBV12-4 | TRBD1 | CASSLQGIDAEAFF | TGTGCCAGCAGTCTACAGGGGATTGACGCTGAAGCTTTCTTT
few | TRBJ2-1 | TRBV27 | TRBD2 | CASRGPSGGPANLNEQFF | TGTGCCAGCAGAGGTCCTAGCGGGGGGCCCGCAAACCTCAATGAGCAGTTCTTC
NA | TRBJ1-2 | TRBV5-8 | NA | CASSQSLGYGYTF | TGTGCCAGCAGCCAGTCCTTGGGCTATGGCTACACCTTC
NA | TRBJ2-3 | TRBV28 | NA | CASAHADTQYF | TGTGCCAGCGCCCACGCAGATACGCAGTATTTT
NA | TRBJ1-4 | TRBV5-1 | NA | CASSLTNWGTNEKLFF | TGCGCCAGCAGCTTGACGAACTGGGGTACTAATGAAAAACTGTTTTTT
NA | TRBJ1-6 | TRBV4-3 | NA | CASSQGGENSPLHF | TGCGCCAGCAGCCAAGGAGGGGAAAATTCACCCCTCCACTTT
few | TRBJ2-3 | TRBV7-2 | TRBD2 | CASSLELAGGLQTDTQYF | TGTGCCAGCAGCTTAGAGCTAGCGGGGGGTCTTCAGACAGATACGCAGTATTTT
NA | TRBJ2-7 | TRBV2 | NA | CASSDFGDSYEQYF | TGTGCCAGCAGTGACTTTGGGGACTCCTACGAGCAGTACTTC
few | TRBJ2-7 | TRBV7-6 | NA | CASSLEMQGGQYF | TGTGCCAGCAGCTTAGAAATGCAGGGCGGGCAGTACTTC
NA | TRBJ2-7 | TRBV29-1 | TRBD2 | CSVRGGQSYEQYF | TGCAGCGTTCGCGGGGGGCAGTCCTACGAGCAGTACTTC
few | TRBJ1-4 | TRBV4-1 | NA | CASSQIGRGNEKLFF | TGCGCCAGCAGCCAAATAGGAAGGGGGAATGAAAAACTGTTTTTT
NA | TRBJ2-1 | TRBV12-3/TRBV12-4 | TRBD2 | CASSSDLGLAGGPSPDNEQFF | TGTGCCAGCAGTTCGGACCTCGGACTAGCGGGGGGGCCTTCTCCAGACAATGAGCAGTTCTTC
NA | TRBJ2-2 | TRBV11-3 | TRBD2 | CASSLPSGVNTGELFF | TGTGCCAGCAGCTTGCCTAGCGGGGTGAACACCGGGGAGCTGTTTTTT
NA | TRBJ1-4 | TRBV27 | NA | CASSKGPKVEKLFF | TGTGCCAGCAGCAAAGGGCCTAAGGTGGAAAAACTGTTTTTT
few | TRBJ2-7 | TRBV7-6 | NA | CASSSPTGLGNEQYF | TGTGCCAGCTCCTCCCCCACTGGCTTAGGGAACGAGCAGTACTTC
few | TRBJ1-4 | TRBV6-8 | TRBD1 | CASSTGTGEKLFF | TGTGCCAGCAGTACCGGGACAGGTGAAAAACTGTTTTTT
NA | TRBJ1-3 | TRBV7-8 | NA | CASGLAPPPRNTIYF | TGTGCCAGCGGCTTAGCCCCCCCTCCTAGAAACACCATATATTTT
few | TRBJ2-5 | TRBV7-2 | NA | CASSLAESATQYF | TGTGCCAGCAGCTTAGCGGAGAGCGCGACCCAGTACTTC
NA | TRBJ1-6 | TRBV7-2 | NA | CASSLDRESYNSPLHF | TGTGCCAGCAGCTTAGACAGGGAGAGCTATAATTCACCCCTCCACTTT
NA | TRBJ2-1 | TRBV12-3/TRBV12-4 | TRBD2 | CASSLRGTSGGSAYNEQFF | TGTGCCAGCAGTTTACGCGGGACTAGCGGGGGCTCCGCCTACAATGAGCAGTTCTTC
many | TRBJ2-7 | TRBV27 | NA | CASSSGYEQYF | TGTGCCAGCAGCTCAGGCTACGAGCAGTACTTC
NA | TRBJ1-5 | TRBV12-5 | NA | CASGTYRPYSNQPQHF | TGTGCTAGTGGTACCTATCGTCCGTATAGCAATCAGCCCCAGCATTTT
many | TRBJ2-7 | TRBV6-1 | NA | CASSEGTHVRYEQYF | TGTGCCAGCAGTGAAGGAACTCACGTTAGGTACGAGCAGTACTTC
once | TRBJ1-1 | TRBV20-1 | TRBD1 | CSARTGADTEAFF | TGCAGTGCTCGGACAGGGGCGGACACTGAAGCTTTCTTT
few | TRBJ2-2 | TRBV28 | TRBD2 | CASSPPGLAGALNTGELFF | TGTGCCAGCAGTCCCCCCGGACTAGCGGGGGCCCTGAACACCGGGGAGCTGTTTTTT
NA | TRBJ1-2 | TRBV6-1 | NA | CASSPSISRRGADYGYTF | TGTGCCAGCAGCCCGTCTATCTCCCGGCGGGGGGCGGACTATGGCTACACCTTC
NA | TRBJ2-7 | TRBV7-9 | TRBD1 | CATDSGQGTYEQYF | TGTGCCACGGATTCAGGACAGGGGACCTACGAGCAGTACTTC